This T cell receptor (beta chain) was obtained from a study of OX40 agonist ivuxolimab in advanced cancers. Prior autoimmune disease or systemic immunosuppression barred patients. Comment on this clone: Antigen specificity is unknown.

TCRdb's copy holds only in-frame clones and misses some; the assay was immunoSEQ multiplex PCR. This sample has more than 85,000 clones, with around 90% found just once. Per the germline V gene, CDR1 is MNHNY and CDR2 is SVGAGI (reference sequence). The CDR3 sequence is 15 residues long. After removal of 8 bases from V and 3 bases from J, the junction contained 8 bases not matched to a gene. Overall study results and limits: The average count of expanded clones was higher among CD8+ T cells than among CD4+. Within 6 weeks, CD4+ and CD8+ blood T cells expanded clonally at 0.1 to 3.0 mg/kg. No antigen was identified for the clonally expanded peripheral T cells.

The sequence came from an adult with an advanced solid tumor such as melanoma, head and neck, liver or kidney cancer. The sequencing here drew on CD4+ or CD8+ T cells sorted from blood, taken in a trial of the OX40 agonist ivuxolimab. This chain links TRBV6-6 with TRBJ2-3; TRBD2 matches at 10 bases. The CDR3 loop is CASDLSSGRTDTQYF. DNA for the CDR3: TGTGCCAGCGATCTTTCTAGCGGGAGAACAGATACGCAGTATTTT.